This paragraph covers one TCR beta chain sequence. It has no known antigen specificity. Base qualities are not provided; no much larger clone lies one nucleotide away. CDR1 GTSNPN and CDR2 SVGIG are derived from the germline V gene (reference sequence). Inclusive of the bounding cysteine and phenylalanine, the CDR3 is 15 residues long. The sequence is cut down to CDR3 DNA, 45 bases in frame from base 1. The V end gives up 3 bases and the J end 8 bases, leaving 7 bases in the junction not matched to a gene. This entry comes from a study of beta chain features in type 1 diabetes (dated by TCRdb to 2017 to 2018). About the study as a whole: Patients and healthy donors did not differ in mean age, gender distribution, total cell number or subset yield. A total of 85 million to 140 million sorted cells were examined across all samples, and the number of cells per subset was strongly correlated with RNA yield. In the study, recently diagnosed type 1 diabetes patients and matched healthy donors were compared on the TCRB repertoires of their sorted circulating CD4+ T cell subsets. Naive and central memory subsets were obtained from all 28 donors, but regulatory and stem cell-like memory subsets were isolated from only 8 patients and roughly 8 healthy donors. Overall results and qualifications from the work: Patients with type 1 diabetes made fewer insertions and deleted more nucleotides at VDJ recombination sites, implying thymic rearrangement abnormalities. Type 1 diabetes patients showed a moderate but significant shortening of TCRB CDR3 length in all four CD4+ subsets. The naive, central memory and regulatory TCRB repertoires appeared to resemble one another more closely among patients than among healthy donors. Only small numbers of individuals were included in the HLA sub-analyses, which left unresolved whether HLA type had any influence on TCRB rearrangement. Because cDNA was sequenced instead of genomic DNA, activated cells with high expression could be over-represented, although the groups did not differ in activation or CD3 levels. Shorter templates might be favored by PCR, yet because patient and control samples were amplified and corrected together, any such skew would affect both groups equally.

A single peripheral blood draw of approximately 0.11 L on average was collected from each donor into heparinised tubes. Using a panel that included CD45RO, CCR7, CD25, CD127, CD95 and CD27, naive, central memory, regulatory and stem cell-like memory CD4+ T cells were sorted on a BD FACSAria II. A purity above 98% was achieved for all sorted populations. PBMCs were isolated immediately by Lymphoprep density gradient centrifugation and stained directly without culture. So that batch effects would be minimized, each experiment stained and sorted samples in pairs, pairing one healthy donor with one patient. The entire amount of isolated RNA was reverse transcribed using the High Capacity cDNA Reverse Transcription Kit, so the sequenced TCRB transcripts were expressed ones. Naive, central memory and regulatory T cell samples underwent deep immunoSEQ sequencing, averaging approximately 3.5 million total reads per sample. Sorted cells were lysed in RLT buffer and RNA was extracted with DNase-treated RNeasy Micro or Mini kits, depending on cell number. To prevent cross-contamination, every cell subset was processed on its own, while patient and healthy donor samples were processed together. TCRB sequences were amplified from cDNA with the immunoSEQ multiplex PCR, producing 87-bp fragments spanning the CDR3 region. Sequencing of the amplicons was performed on the Illumina HiSeq platform. The paper's processing steps were these. PCR bias was computationally corrected using synthetic template baselines, reads within Hamming distance 2 were collapsed, and singletons that could not be merged were discarded. Reads were aligned to IMGT to assign V, D and J genes, CDR3 length, and insertions or deletions at six rearrangement sites. Within each subset, clonotype counts were normalized to sorted cell number, and only after that were true diversity and Gini coefficients computed with the tcR R package. Repertoire sharing was quantified using the overlap coefficient calculated on TCRB nucleotide sequences. Out-of-frame TCRB sequences from naive cells were analyzed as a proxy for the pre-selection repertoire. Not all clones reach the TCRdb copy of this immuneACCESS table, which keeps in-frame sequences only. Checked studies attribute under half of the gap to unresolved V genes and leave the rest unexplained. V, J and clone size are those of that table, while D and trimming were read from the DNA. The sample table contains some 290,000 clones; only one count was recorded for about 23% of them. The ten largest account for approximately 0.011% of the sample.

The sequence came from a woman aged 25 to 39 with type 1 diabetes. What was sequenced was naive CD4+ T cells from blood. The cell subset or site label of this sample denotes: true naive CD4+ T cells. The V and J genes are TRBV30 and TRBJ2-1, with 13 junctional bases fitting TRBD2. CDR3 protein: CAWSPGLAGSDEQFF. The nucleotide sequence reads as follows: TGTGCCTGGAGCCCGGGACTAGCGGGGTCGGATGAGCAGTTCTTC.